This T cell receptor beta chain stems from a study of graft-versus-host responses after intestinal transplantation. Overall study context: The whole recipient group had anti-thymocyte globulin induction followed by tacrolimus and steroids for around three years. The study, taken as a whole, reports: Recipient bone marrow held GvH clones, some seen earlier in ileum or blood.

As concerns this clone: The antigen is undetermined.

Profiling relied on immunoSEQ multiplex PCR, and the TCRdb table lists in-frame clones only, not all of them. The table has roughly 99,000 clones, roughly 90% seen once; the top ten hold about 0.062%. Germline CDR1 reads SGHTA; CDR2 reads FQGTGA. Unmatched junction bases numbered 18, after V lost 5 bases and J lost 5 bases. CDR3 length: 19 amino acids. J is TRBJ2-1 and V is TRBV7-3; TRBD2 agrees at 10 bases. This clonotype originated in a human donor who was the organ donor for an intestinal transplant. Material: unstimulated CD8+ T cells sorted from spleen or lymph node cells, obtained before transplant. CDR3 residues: CASSLNSGGPSMLDNEQFF. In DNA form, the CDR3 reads TGTGCCAGCAGCCTAAATAGCGGGGGGCCCTCCATGTTGGACAATGAGCAGTTCTTC.